Sequencing of this T cell receptor (beta chain) was carried out in a study of T cell responses to AZD1222 COVID-19 vaccine (dated by TCRdb to the early 2020s). General notes on the study: Because spike-specific TCR depth and breadth did not differ between the two schedules, AZD1222 recipients who got a second dose at roughly 4 weeks were pooled with those who got a second dose at roughly 12 weeks. A total of 233 trial participants underwent TCR sequencing, of whom 200 to 220 received two doses of AZD1222 and about 25 received two doses of the MenACWY control vaccine. Trial participants were enrolled by age into 18-55, 56-69 and 70-plus year subgroups, with around 140, 26 and 57 TCR-sequenced participants respectively. What the work shows at the level of the full study, not this receptor alone: Participants were mostly white British, with more females than males. The authors suggested clonal diversity may have been underestimated. Reportedly, almost half of the unique spike-specific TCRs recognized epitopes lying outside the regions that are mutated in the B.1.351 and B.1.1.7 variants. A significant rise in spike-specific TCR breadth and depth was observed after two AZD1222 doses relative to day 0 and relative to MenACWY recipients. Vaccine-associated CD4 TCRs spanned the whole spike protein, with dominant responses in regions 160-218 and 743-854. The 56-69-year group was small, and its depth increase did not reach significance, likely because of low power. Because no samples from the day 14 peak response were available, repertoires could be characterized only after the peak T cell response. Conclusions about previously exposed vaccinees are limited, since just a handful of AZD1222 recipients were seropositive for SARS-CoV-2 at baseline.

In regard to this clone: Which antigen it targets is not known. There are no base qualities to consult, and no much larger clone falls within one base.

The cysteine opens and the phenylalanine closes a CDR3 of 14 amino acids. Only the CDR3 DNA is retained, 42 bases long and in frame from the first base. Cut back by 1 base and 4 bases, the V and J ends lie 11 bases apart. Based on the germline V gene, the CDR1 and CDR2 sequences are MNHNS and SASEGT. The CDR3 regions of human TCRbeta chains were analyzed by immunosequencing. The authors' analysis ran thus. Repertoire TCRs were checked for matches against a reference library of SARS-CoV-2-specific TCRs that had been generated using the MIRA antigen-specificity platform. Breadth was defined as the fraction of unique TCRs that were SARS-CoV-2-associated, and depth was defined as the fraction of total T cells that were SARS-CoV-2-associated. Using the MIRA data, each spike-specific TCR was assigned both to the spike region to which the TCR was reactive and to a CD4 or CD8 class. Log10-transformed breadth and depth values were compared by one-way ANOVA with Sidak's multiple comparisons tests. The source is immuneACCESS, and TCRdb retained only in-frame sequences with V and J called. Part of the clones is not carried over; for the studies checked, unresolved V genes explain less than half of this, and the remainder is unexplained. Clone size and V and J calls were adopted from that table, with D and trimming inferred from the DNA. The table for this sample lists 95,000 to 100,000 clones; about 82% of them were counted only once. Together, the top ten hold roughly 1.4% of the sample.

The time point label here, explained by the study, means: baseline before first vaccination. The vaccinee samples were drawn from two UK trials, COV001 and COV002, one of which was a single-blind randomized controlled phase 2/3 trial testing AZD1222 (ChAdOx1 nCoV-19) in healthy adults. Trial participant PBMC samples were collected at day 0 and day 28 after the second dose for TCRbeta chain sequencing. The V and J genes are TRBV6-1 and TRBJ2-7; a confident D gene designation cannot be given. Sequenced material: peripheral blood, taken on day 0 of AZD1222 vaccination. The sequence was collected from an adult in good health. The DNA sequence follows: TGTGCCAGCAGTGAAGGGCGGTTCGATTACGAGCAGTACTTC. Translated, this is CASSEGRFDYEQYF.